The present entry profiles one TCR beta chain with its context. What it recognizes is unknown. The data are from a study of T cells in Graves' hyperthyroidism and ophthalmopathy. Pregnant or lactating patients were excluded, as were those with uncontrolled infection or other autoimmune disease. Per germline, CDR1 SEHNR and CDR2 FQNEAQ (reference sequence). This CDR3 spans 16 amino acids. V lost 5 bases to trimming and J lost 5 bases; unmatched junction nucleotides: 13. Notes on the study in general: Most thyroid clonotypes that were expanded above 0.001 also turned up in blood.

Template material for amplifying TCR beta CDR3 regions consisted of RNA transcripts. TCR CDR3 underwent first-round RT-PCR with the HTBI primer set. Via MiXCR, TCRdb re-called the multiplex PCR reads, giving one row per CDR3 protein. The repertoire consists of around 600,000 distinct CDR3 sequences, with roughly 46% occurring once and the leading ten covering about 7%. This chain connects TRBV7-9 to TRBJ2-5, with 8 bases identical to TRBD2. Material: peripheral blood or thyroid tissue (not recorded which). The source is an adult man with Graves' disease, either hyperthyroidism or ophthalmopathy (not recorded which). For the CDR3, the DNA is TGTGCCAGCAGCCAATCTCCGGGAGGGCCGTGGGAGACCCAGTACTTC. Its translation is CASSQSPGGPWETQYF.